A selection of T cell receptor beta chains follows, all from one sample in a study of blood T cell repertoires in COVID-19. Libraries were prepared by immunoSEQ multiplex PCR; TCRdb keeps only in-frame clonotypes and omits some of them. The repertoire holds fewer than 250,000 clones, with around 80% as singletons. The sample consisted of peripheral blood. The receptors were sampled from a woman in her forties with acute or convalescent COVID-19. CDR3s include the opening cysteine and the closing phenylalanine or tryptophan. The order of the fields is clone size, D gene, V gene, J gene, CDR3 DNA, CDR3 protein. A D gene is named only where the DNA matches it firmly. Only some rows state a clone size, as once, few, many or a class for expanded clones.

NA	NA	TRBV28	TRBJ2-1	TGTGCCAGCAGTTTGCCCGGGACCTACAATGAGCAGTTCTTC	CASSLPGTYNEQFF
NA	NA	TRBV5-8	TRBJ1-2	TGTGCCAGCAGCTTGTACGCGAGCACCTTC	CASSLYASTF
few	NA	TRBV19	TRBJ1-6	TGTGCCAGTAGTATTAGGGGTAGCTCACCCCTCCACTTT	CASSIRGSSPLHF
NA	TRBD1	TRBV6-1	TRBJ2-3	TGTGCCAGCAGTGAAGCAGGGACAGGGTCAGATACGCAGTATTTT	CASSEAGTGSDTQYF
few	TRBD2	TRBV6-5	TRBJ2-1	TGTGCCAGCAGTTACTCGATAGCGGGAGCTAAAGATGAGCAGTTCTTC	CASSYSIAGAKDEQFF
NA	TRBD1	TRBV7-9	TRBJ2-5	TGTGCCAGCAGCTACAGGGGCGCTGGTGATGAGACCCAGTACTTC	CASSYRGAGDETQYF
NA	TRBD1	TRBV12-3/TRBV12-4	TRBJ1-1	TGTGCCAGCAGTTTTGGACAGGGTACTGAAGCTTTCTTT	CASSFGQGTEAFF
NA	NA	TRBV10-1	TRBJ2-6	TGCGCCAGCAGTGAGACAGCCTCTGGGGCCAACGTCCTGACTTTC	CASSETASGANVLTF
NA	NA	TRBV7-8	TRBJ1-5	TGTGCCAGCAGCTTAGCCCGTGCAGTCCGGGGCAATCAGCCCCAGCATTTT	CASSLARAVRGNQPQHF
NA	NA	TRBV6-5	TRBJ1-4	TGTGCCAGCAGTTACCCCCCTGGAGCTAATGAAAAACTGTTTTTT	CASSYPPGANEKLFF
few	TRBD1	TRBV19	TRBJ1-5	TGTGCCAGTATTCAAGGGGGCTTCGCTCAGCCCCAGCATTTT	CASIQGGFAQPQHF
NA	TRBD2	TRBV28	TRBJ2-3	TGTGCCAGCAGTTTAGAGTCTCGGACTAGCGGGAGATGGGATAGGTATTTT	CASSLESRTSGRWDRYF
NA	NA	TRBV19	TRBJ1-5	TGTGCCAGTAGCCTGAAGGGGTCTCAGCCCCAGCATTTT	CASSLKGSQPQHF
NA	NA	TRBV18	TRBJ1-1	TGTGCCAGCTCCCCAAGGAGGCAGGGACTAAGGAACACTGAAGCTTTCTTT	CASSPRRQGLRNTEAFF
once	TRBD1	TRBV2	TRBJ2-1	TGTGCCAGCACCTTGGAGACAGGGGATAGCAATGAGCAGTTCTTC	CASTLETGDSNEQFF
NA	NA	TRBV21-1	TRBJ1-1	TGTGCCAGCAGCTTTCGGGACAACGTAGGTCCCGCCGGAATGAACACTGAAGCTTTCTTT	CASSFRDNVGPAGMNTEAFF
NA	TRBD2	TRBV14	TRBJ2-7	TGTGCCAGCAGCCTCCGGGGAGCTAGCGGGAGCGTAAATAAGTTCTCCTACGAGCAGTACTTC	CASSLRGASGSVNKFSYEQYF
NA	TRBD1	TRBV27	TRBJ1-1	TGTGCCAGCAGTTCGGGGGGACAGGGGGCGTATAAAGCTTTCTTT	CASSSGGQGAYKAFF
NA	TRBD1	TRBV2	TRBJ1-1	TGTGCCAGCACCAAACAGGGGATCGCTTTCTTT	CASTKQGIAFF
NA	NA	TRBV11-1	TRBJ2-7	TGTGCCAGCAGCCCAGGACAGATCCTCTCCTACGAGCAGTACTTC	CASSPGQILSYEQYF
NA	NA	TRBV12-3/TRBV12-4	TRBJ1-1	TGTGCCAGCAGTTCTAGGGGTAGTACTGAAGCTTTCTTT	CASSSRGSTEAFF
NA	NA	TRBV24-1	TRBJ2-3	TGTGCCACCAGTCATCGGGAGAATTCAGATACGCAGTATTTT	CATSHRENSDTQYF
NA	TRBD1	TRBV10-3	TRBJ1-2	TGTGCCATCAGTAGGACAGGGGATGGAAACTATGGCTACACCTTC	CAISRTGDGNYGYTF
NA	TRBD1	TRBV7-6	TRBJ2-1	TGTGCCAGCAGCTTACTTGGGACAGGGGGCGATGAGCAGTTCTTC	CASSLLGTGGDEQFF
NA	TRBD2	TRBV24-1	TRBJ2-1	TGTGCCACCAGTGACCGGACTAGCGGGACCAATGAGCAGTTCTTC	CATSDRTSGTNEQFF
NA	NA	TRBV5-5	TRBJ2-3	TGTGCCAGCAGCTTGGTAGGGGCGCCATCCGATACGCAGTATTTT	CASSLVGAPSDTQYF
once	NA	TRBV10-2	TRBJ1-5	TGCGCCAGCAGTGACGGACGGGAACTCTATAGCAATCAGCCCCAGCATTTT	CASSDGRELYSNQPQHF
NA	TRBD1	TRBV11-2	TRBJ1-3	TGTGCCAGCGGACAGGGCCTCTCTGGAAACACCATATATTTT	CASGQGLSGNTIYF
NA	TRBD1	TRBV10-2	TRBJ1-1	TGCGCCAGCAGTGTGACCAACAGGGGTGAATCTTTCTTT	CASSVTNRGESFF
NA	NA	TRBV29-1	TRBJ2-2	TGCAGCGTTGCCGGGAGTTCGCAAGGGGAGCTGTTTTTT	CSVAGSSQGELFF
once	NA	TRBV5-1	TRBJ2-7	TGCGCCAGCAGCGGGACTCCAGCCTACGAGCAGTACTTC	CASSGTPAYEQYF
NA	TRBD2	TRBV27	TRBJ2-1	TGTGCCAGCCTAGGGCTGGGTAGCGGGAACAATGAGCAGTTCTTC	CASLGLGSGNNEQFF
NA	TRBD1	TRBV10-1	TRBJ2-4	TGCGCCAGCAGTGTGGAACAGGGGGCGGGAAACATTCAGTACTTC	CASSVEQGAGNIQYF
NA	TRBD2	TRBV9	TRBJ2-3	TGTGCCAGCAGCGTCCCCATAGCGGGGGGGCAATCTAGCACAGATACGCAGTATTTT	CASSVPIAGGQSSTDTQYF
NA	NA	TRBV2	TRBJ2-1	TGTGCCAGCAGGGTGGTAGCCGATCACAATGAGCAGTTCTTC	CASRVVADHNEQFF
few	NA	TRBV18	TRBJ2-1	TGTGCCAGCTCACCACAGGGAGGTGGCAATGAGCAGTTCTTC	CASSPQGGGNEQFF
NA	TRBD2	TRBV7-3	TRBJ2-1	TGTGCCAGCAGCTTAAACGGGGGAGGGTCCTACAATGAGCAGTTCTTC	CASSLNGGGSYNEQFF